This TCR beta chain was sequenced during a study of control samples from healthy donors and cancer patients. Some clones are missing from TCRdb's copy, which holds only in-frame ones; the method was immunoSEQ multiplex PCR. Here the sample spans around 86,000 clones, 80% to 90% being singletons. V gave up 6 bases and J gave up 0 bases, with 14 bases separating them. Germline CDR1 reads MNHEY; CDR2 reads SMNVEV (reference sequence). The CDR3 totals 15 residues. The chain links TRBV27 to TRBJ1-1; tentatively, D is TRBD1 (5 bases). The source of this sequence is a woman aged 55-70 years with head and neck cancer. What was sequenced was PBMCs. The chain's CDR3 is CASRPNRIMNTEAFF. CDR3 nucleotides: TGTGCCAGCAGACCGAACAGGATCATGAACACTGAAGCTTTCTTT.